One and the same sample provided the 14 T cell receptor beta chains below, sequenced in a study of T cells in Graves' hyperthyroidism and ophthalmopathy. The CDR3 regions of TCR beta were amplified from RNA transcripts. The TCR CDR3 first-round RT-PCR relied on the HTBI primer set. From the multiplex PCR reads, TCRdb called clonotypes with MiXCR, one entry per CDR3 protein. The table lists over 450,000 distinct CDR3 sequences, roughly 18% of them singletons, with roughly 15% in the top ten. The sample comprised blood. Receptors were obtained from a young woman with Graves' ophthalmopathy.

Only a few counts were recorded for this clonotype. CDR3 nucleotide sequence: TGTGCCAGCAATGAGGAGGGCCTTATCTCTGGGGCCAACGTCCTGACTTTC. Its translation is CASNEEGLISGANVLTF. The gene calls are TRBV2 and TRBJ2-6; possibly TRBD2 for D (6 bases). V lost 7 bases to trimming and J lost 0 bases, with 16 bases between them. From germline, CDR1 is SNHLY and CDR2 FYNNEI. This CDR3 has 17 amino acids.

The chain couples TRBV7-9 to TRBJ2-1, with D unclear. This CDR3 has 12 residues. Trimming stripped 5 bases from V and 9 bases from J, with 11 bases between. Per the germline V gene, CDR1 is SEHNR and CDR2 is FQNEAQ (reference sequence). The CDR3 here is CASSGESFEQFF. The CDR3 region has the DNA TGTGCCAGCAGCGGAGAAAGTTTTGAGCAGTTCTTC.

This clonotype was counted many times. J is TRBJ2-1 and V is TRBV7-9; D is possibly TRBD1 (5 bases). This CDR3 spans 12 amino acids. With 3 bases removed from V and 9 bases from J, the gap between germline ends came to 9 bases. Germline V gene sequence: CDR1 SEHNR, CDR2 FQNEAQ (reference sequence). The chain's CDR3 is CASSFDSSEQFF. CDR3 nucleotides: TGTGCCAGCAGCTTCGACAGCTCTGAGCAGTTCTTC.

This clonotype has ten or more counts. This chain connects TRBV6-1 to TRBJ2-1, with TRBD1 matching over 11 bases. This CDR3 spans 16 amino acids. The V and J ends lost 6 bases and 8 bases, in that order; junction bases with no gene match: 12. CDR1 and CDR2 (germline): MNHNS, SASEGT. CDR3 sequence reads: CASRPGPGQGEDEQFF. The CDR3 nucleotides are TGTGCCAGCAGGCCAGGACCGGGACAGGGGGAAGATGAGCAGTTCTTC.

The table lists this clonotype with a few counts. The chain employs TRBV7-2 and TRBJ1-6, with no clear D. This CDR3 contains 17 residues. Looked up from germline, CDR1 is SGHTA and CDR2 is FQGNSA. Trimming left V 0 bases short and J 0 bases short, with 9 bases between. CDR3 protein: CASSLARRSSYNSPLHF. The CDR3 bases are TGTGCCAGCAGCTTAGCGCGGAGGAGCTCCTATAATTCACCCCTCCACTTT.

V usage is TRBV10-2 and J usage is TRBJ2-5; D is possibly TRBD2 (6 bases). The CDR3 runs to 14 residues. With 6 bases removed from V and 2 bases from J, the gap between germline ends came to 13 bases. CDR1 and CDR2 (germline): WSHSY, SAAADI. The CDR3 loop is CASRGFREQETQYF. CDR3 DNA sequence: TGCGCCAGCAGGGGTTTCCGGGAGCAAGAGACCCAGTACTTC.

This clonotype was counted only a few times. The chain uses TRBV9 and TRBJ2-2; D gene uncertain. V was cut by 6 bases and J by 2 bases, with 17 bases left in between. The germline gives CDR1 SGDLS, CDR2 YYNGEE. The CDR3 consists of 16 residues. This CDR3 is CASNSPAGPNTGELFF. DNA of the CDR3: TGTGCCAGCAACTCCCCCGCAGGCCCTAACACCGGGGAGCTGTTTTTT.

The V gene is TRBV20-1, the J gene TRBJ2-1, with 9 bases that match TRBD2. J was trimmed by 0 bases and V by 7 bases; bases with no gene match: 19. The germline gives CDR1 DFQATT, CDR2 SNEGSKA (reference sequence). The CDR3 runs 19 residues. CDR3 amino acids: CSVDGGGLATLSSYNEQFF. The CDR3 nucleotides are TGCAGTGTCGATGGGGGGGGACTAGCTACCCTTAGCTCCTACAATGAGCAGTTCTTC.

The V call is TRBV4-2, the J call TRBJ2-7; 7 nucleotides line up with TRBD1. In germline, CDR1 is LGHNA, CDR2 YNFKEQ. CDR3 size: 15 residues. With 0 bases clipped from V and 1 base from J, the junction kept 3 bases outside the gene matches. DNA for the CDR3: TGTGCCAGCAGCCAAGAAGTGACAGGGTCCTACGAGCAGTACTTC. Translating gives CASSQEVTGSYEQYF.

V and J are TRBV12-3 or TRBV12-4 and TRBJ1-1; perhaps TRBD1 as D (5 bases). The CDR3 is 14 amino acids. Trimming cost V 7 bases and J 3 bases, with 15 bases left between them. The CDR3 reads CASILGMGDTEAFF. The CDR3 coding sequence is TGTGCCAGCATTCTGGGAATGGGGGACACTGAAGCTTTCTTT.

This clonotype was detected ten times or more. The V gene is TRBV27, the J gene TRBJ1-1; D may be TRBD1 (5 bases). V was trimmed by 2 bases and J by 1 base, leaving 5 bases between them. The V gene's germline CDR1 is MNHEY and CDR2 SMNVEV (reference sequence). The CDR3 has 13 residues. DNA for the CDR3: TGTGCCAGCAGTTTAACAGGGAACACTGAAGCTTTCTTT. Protein product: CASSLTGNTEAFF.

This clonotype has only a few counts. This chain connects TRBV18 to TRBJ1-3; D possibly corresponds to TRBD1 (5 bases). CDR1 and CDR2 (germline): KGHSH, LQKENI. With 3 bases removed from V and 0 bases from J, the gap between germline ends came to 12 bases. This CDR3 is built from 16 residues. DNA of the CDR3: TGTGCCAGCTCACCCTACACAGGACCCTCTGGAAACACCATATATTTT. As protein: CASSPYTGPSGNTIYF. Based on the CDR3 plus reference TRBV18 and TRBJ1-3, the full variable domain is NAGVMQNPRHLVRRRGQEARLRCSPMKGHSHVYWYRQLPEEGLKFMVYLQKENIIDESGMPKERFSAEFPKEGPSILRIQQVVRGDSAAYFCASSPYTGPSGNTIYFGEGSWLTVV.

J is TRBJ2-7 and V is TRBV4-1; the D is unclear. Germline V CDR1 and CDR2: MGHRA, YSYEKL. The CDR3 extends over 13 amino acids. V was shortened by 4 bases and J by 3 bases, with 10 bases between the two germline ends. CDR3 nucleotide sequence: TGCGCCAGCAGCCTTCTCGACCTCTACGAGCAGTACTTC. It yields the protein CASSLLDLYEQYF.

This clonotype was seen only a few times. The rearrangement joins TRBV25-1 to TRBJ2-1, with 10 bases lining up with TRBD2. Unmatched junction bases numbered 3, after V lost 2 bases and J lost 5 bases. Looked up from germline, CDR1 is MGHDK and CDR2 is SYGVNS. CDR3 size: 15 residues. The CDR3 here is CASSESGGAHNEQFF. CDR3 coding DNA: TGTGCCAGCAGTGAAAGCGGGGGGGCCCACAATGAGCAGTTCTTC.